This T cell receptor beta chain appears in the sequencing data of a study of technical replicates of blood from several donors. Sequencing was performed with immunoSEQ multiplex PCR; in TCRdb, only in-frame clones are kept and a portion is missing. The table records about 80,000 clones, around 86% of them present only once. The germline gives CDR1 SGHVS, CDR2 FQNEAQ. There are 14 residues in the CDR3. The ends were cut back, 5 bases at V and 4 bases at J, with 12 bases in the middle. The chain combines TRBV7-8 with TRBJ1-3; TRBD1 might be the D (5 bases). Input material: PBMCs. This clonotype originated in a human donor in good health. Some clones in this sample may be carry-over from other donors' samples. For the CDR3, the DNA is TGTGCCAGCAGCCCACCAGGGTCAGGAAACACCATATATTTT. Translation: CASSPPGSGNTIYF.